Listed here are 13 T cell receptor beta chains from one sample, sequenced in a study of neurological immune-mediated disorders (dated by TCRdb to the late 2010s). Library generation was performed with 5' RACE. Instrument used: Illumina HiSeq 2500. The public sequencing data were trimmed at Q25 with fastp and processed into clonotypes with MiXCR by TCRdb, which kept only in-frame beta chains. Rows are combined by CDR3 protein, so each entry shows the most common genes and DNA. Present in this sample are approximately 77,000 distinct CDR3 sequences, roughly 9.5% of which were seen just once. The ten top clones hold approximately 1.5% of the sample. Material for sequencing was PBMCs. These receptors were taken from a man in his fifties or sixties in good health.

This clonotype was counted many times. The chain couples TRBV7-6 to TRBJ2-1; TRBD1 might be the D (6 bases). Trimming removed 3 bases at V and 7 bases at J, with 13 bases between. CDR3 length: 14 amino acids. CDR1 SGHVS and CDR2 FNYEAQ come from the germline V gene. CDR3 sequence reads: CASSLETGGNEQFF. DNA for the CDR3: TGTGCCAGCAGCTTGGAGACAGGTGGGAATGAGCAGTTCTTC.

This clonotype has at least ten counts. This chain connects TRBV18 to TRBJ2-2, with D unresolved. This CDR3 is built from 12 residues. Germline V gene data show CDR1 as KGHSH and CDR2 as LQKENI. The V gene lost 3 bases and the J gene lost 5 bases, with 4 bases spanning the gap. The CDR3 here is CASSPDTGELFF. The CDR3 coding sequence is TGTGCCAGCTCACCGGATACCGGGGAGCTGTTTTTT.

This chain connects TRBV7-6 to TRBJ2-2, with 13 bases fitting TRBD2. Germline V gives CDR1 SGHVS, CDR2 FNYEAQ. Trimming at V came to 0 bases and at J to 4 bases, leaving 5 bases not matched to a gene. The CDR3 consists of 18 residues. The CDR3: CASSLAGLAGVVTGELFF. The DNA for the CDR3 is TGTGCCAGCAGCTTAGCCGGACTAGCGGGAGTAGTCACCGGGGAGCTGTTTTTT. Together with reference TRBV7-6 and TRBJ2-2, the CDR3 gives the full variable domain: GAGVSQSPRYKVTKRGQDVALRCDPISGHVSLYWYRQALGQGPEFLTYFNYEAQQDKSGLPNDRFSAERPEGSISTLTIQRTEQRDSAMYRCASSLAGLAGVVTGELFFGEGSRLTVL.

This clonotype was seen repeatedly, ten times or more. CDR3 DNA: TGTGCCACCAGTGATTTTTCTGGCAGCGGTGAAGCTTTCTTT. Translating it yields CATSDFSGSGEAFF. The chain is built from TRBV24-1 and TRBJ1-1; no clear D. CDR3 length: 14 residues. Trimming shortened V by 1 base and J by 7 bases, and 12 bases separated the two germline ends. Germline V gene data show CDR1 as KGHDR and CDR2 as SFDVKD.

Worth noting for this clonotype: Possible read error: a much larger clone is one base away. The chain combines TRBV28 with TRBJ2-5, with 7 bases identical to TRBD1. The V gene's germline CDR1 is MDHEN and CDR2 SYDVKM. This CDR3 comprises 16 residues. Germline trimming cut 9 bases from V and 5 bases from J; bases unmatched to any gene: 18. CDR3 in amino acids: CARSPPVLTGVETQYF. Written as DNA, the CDR3 is TGTGCCAGAAGCCCCCCGGTGCTCACAGGGGTGGAGACCCAGTACTTC. Using reference TRBV28 and TRBJ2-5 for the parts outside the CDR3, the full variable domain is DVKVTQSSRYLVKRTGEKVFLECVQDMDHENMFWYRQDPGLGLRLIYFSYDVKMKEKGDIPEGYSVSREKKERFSLILESASTNQTSMYLCARSPPVLTGVETQYFGPGTRLLVL.

This clonotype was seen repeatedly, ten times or more. The chain links TRBV7-2 to TRBJ2-3, with 8 positions matching TRBD1. V shed 5 bases, J shed 4 bases, and the junction held 14 bases outside the gene matches. The length of the CDR3 is 17 residues. Germline V gene lookup returns CDR1 SGHTA and CDR2 FQGNSA. The chain's CDR3 is CASSPPRQGLVSDTQYF. The CDR3 DNA is TGTGCCAGCAGCCCGCCCCGACAGGGGCTTGTTTCAGATACGCAGTATTTT.

The chain combines TRBV7-2 with TRBJ2-3; 9 positions agree with TRBD1. Germline lookup yields CDR1 SGHTA and CDR2 FQGNSA. This CDR3 has 15 amino acids. The ends lost 1 base at V and 6 bases at J; junction bases unmatched: 5. CDR3 DNA: TGTGCCAGCAGCTTAGACGGGACAGGGTCGGATACGCAGTATTTT. This codes for CASSLDGTGSDTQYF. Based on the CDR3 plus reference TRBV7-2 and TRBJ2-3, the full variable domain is GAGVSQSPSNKVTEKGKDVELRCDPISGHTALYWYRQSLGQGLEFLIYFQGNSAPDKSGLPSDRFSAERTGGSVSTLTIQRTQQEDSAVYLCASSLDGTGSDTQYFGPGTRLTVL.

This clonotype came up a few times. The chain is built from TRBV7-3 and TRBJ2-7; 9 bases fit TRBD1. Germline trimming cut 5 bases from V and 2 bases from J; bases unmatched to any gene: 7. CDR3 size: 15 residues. Germline V CDR1 and CDR2: SGHTA, FQGTGA. DNA of the CDR3: TGTGCCAGCAGCGCGGACAGGGGTACTACCTACGAGCAGTACTTC. As protein: CASSADRGTTYEQYF.

At least ten counts were recorded for this clonotype. V gene TRBV25-1 combines with J gene TRBJ2-7, with D possibly being TRBD1 (5 bases). The CDR3 sequence is 13 residues long. CDR1 is MGHDK, CDR2 SYGVNS, per germline. V was pared by 10 bases and J by 1 base, with 14 bases between. CDR3 bases: TGTGCCATCGAGACAGAGAGGTCCTACGAGCAGTACTTC. Translation gives CAIETERSYEQYF.

The table lists this clonotype with many counts. The chain links TRBV7-9 to TRBJ2-1; D not certain. The germline V gene has CDR1 SEHNR and CDR2 FQNEAQ (reference sequence). Trimming pared 3 bases from V and 3 bases from J, leaving 9 bases between. The CDR3 contains 14 residues. CDR3 nucleotides: TGTGCCAGCAGCTTGCGGACCCTCTACAATGAGCAGTTCTTC. This sequence encodes CASSLRTLYNEQFF. Supplemented by reference TRBV7-9 and TRBJ2-1, the full variable domain reads DTGVSQNPRHKITKRGQNVTFRCDPISEHNRLYWYRQTLGQGPEFLTYFQNEAQLEKSRLLSDRFSAERPKGSFSTLEIQRTEQGDSAMYLCASSLRTLYNEQFFGPGTRLTVL.

In its sample, this clonotype was seen many times. Written as DNA, the CDR3 is TGTGCCAGCAGCTTGGACAGGGCCTCCTGGGAGCAGTACTTC. This codes for CASSLDRASWEQYF. The J gene is TRBJ2-7, the V gene TRBV7-6; 8 bases fit TRBD1. The CDR3 is 14 residues long. V shed 3 bases, J shed 7 bases, and the junction held 8 bases outside the gene matches. Looked up from germline, CDR1 is SGHVS and CDR2 is FNYEAQ.

The chain couples TRBV6-5 to TRBJ1-2; a possible D gene is TRBD1 (5 bases). Germline-derived CDR1 and CDR2 are MNHEY and SVGAGI. The CDR3 length is 15 residues. V was trimmed by 9 bases and J by 6 bases, leaving 23 bases between them. DNA of the CDR3: TGTGCCAGTAGTCCTGCGACAGCCATTAGGGATGGCTACACCTTC. Residues: CASSPATAIRDGYTF.

In this sample, this clonotype turned up many times. The chain's CDR3 is CASSQRGSTGANVLTF. The DNA for the CDR3 is TGTGCCAGCAGCCAAAGAGGGAGCACTGGGGCCAACGTCCTGACTTTC. This sequence joins TRBV14 and TRBJ2-6, with D perhaps TRBD2 (5 bases). In germline, CDR1 is SGHDN, CDR2 FVKESK. The CDR3 totals 16 residues. Trimming removed 2 bases at V and 2 bases at J, with 10 bases between.